This TCR beta chain originates from a study of cytomegalovirus exposure and HLA in healthy donors. Overall study results and limits: The classifier reportedly diagnosed cytomegalovirus status with high specificity and sensitivity. Later findings reportedly placed an Asian-associated ancestry cluster below the roughly 700-donor mean for N-insertions. Rarity held for most TCR sequences, but there were some public TCRs that occurred in many donors.

CDR1 MNHNS and CDR2 SASEGT come from the germline V gene. CDR3 length: 15 residues. V was clipped by 7 bases and J by 3 bases, with 15 bases between them. With regard to this clone: As yet, its antigen is unknown.

It was with 60 Vbeta and 13 Jbeta primers that the PCR ran. Method: immunoSEQ multiplex PCR; TCRdb's copy keeps in-frame clones and lacks some. Among 110,000 to 150,000 clones, 80% were seen once, and the ten largest hold under 6%. This chain connects TRBV6-1 to TRBJ1-4; D is perhaps TRBD1 (5 bases). Sample: PBMCs. The origin of this receptor is a man aged 35 to 55 in good health and CMV-seronegative. The CDR3 DNA follows: TGTGCCAGCAATACTGGGGGGGGTTCTAATGAAAAACTGTTTTTT. Protein product: CASNTGGGSNEKLFF.